This T cell receptor (beta chain) was sequenced for a study of T cell responses to AZD1222 COVID-19 vaccine. Study-wide results and caveats: Regions left unmutated in variants are reportedly the target of nearly half of spike-specific TCRs. Spike-wide coverage was observed for vaccine-associated CD4 TCRs, with dominant responses at 160-218 and 743-854.

Sequenced by immunoSEQ multiplex PCR; TCRdb stores in-frame clones only, minus some. The sample holds approximately 88,000 clones; about 89% are singletons and the top ten take roughly 4.9%. Worth noting for this clone: What it recognizes is unknown.

The clonotype originates from an adult who received the AZD1222 COVID-19 vaccine. The sequenced sample was peripheral blood, obtained 28 days after the second AZD1222 dose.

The DNA of the CDR3 is TGTGCCAGCAGTGAAGCGGGGGGGCTTTCCGAAGCTTTCTTT. Protein: CASSEAGGLSEAFF. The chain combines TRBV6-1 with TRBJ1-1; TRBD1 might be the D (6 bases). Germline V gives CDR1 MNHNS, CDR2 SASEGT. The V gene lost 0 bases and the J gene lost 8 bases, with 13 bases spanning the gap. CDR3 length equals 14 residues.